Given below is one T cell receptor beta chain in context. In this sample, this clonotype turned up many times. Its antigen specificity is not known. Base qualities are missing; no much larger clone stands one base away. These data originate in a study of regulatory T cells in long-lasting Graves disease (dated by TCRdb to the early 2020s). Regarding the complete study: Antithyroid drugs had been taken for less than 3 months by newly diagnosed Graves' disease patients. Persistent Graves' disease patients were compared with newly diagnosed Graves' disease patients by peripheral blood TCR sequencing and RNA sequencing. The study was conducted in China and was registered as a clinical trial. A total of roughly 33 samples were covered by TCR sequencing, comprising approximately 13 persistent and 20 or so newly diagnosed Graves' disease patients. Results the study describes overall, beyond this receptor: Sequencing and analysis were limited to the TCR beta chain. Peripheral blood alone was examined, since thyroid tissue, which constituted the primary lesion, could not be accessed. The authors acknowledged the small sample size as a limitation that may reduce accuracy. Persistent disease showed preferential use of TRBV28, TRBJ1-2 and TRBJ2-5, whereas newly diagnosed disease favored TRBV20-1 and TRBJ2-1. Persistent patients shared more public clonotypes among themselves (around 3,000) than newly diagnosed patients did (about 1,000). Lower TCR Shannon entropy and fewer highly expanded clones were observed in persistent Graves' disease patients than in newly diagnosed patients, which suggested clonal expansion.

Libraries were made using multiplex PCR. Sequencing instrument: Illumina HiSeq 4000. TCR beta libraries were built with iRepertoire HTBI primers and Arm-PCR amplification of CDR3 regions. Before sequencing, the PCR products went through gel purification. In the source study's methods: Gene usage analysis of CDR3 amino acid clonotypes used the 55 to 80 TRBV and about 15 TRBJ segments found across samples. Filtered high-quality paired reads were merged into contigs using COPE and FqMerger. BLAST was used to align contigs to IMGT TRBV, TRBD and TRBJ reference genes, with CDR3 defined following IMGT. Any clonotype with a frequency above 0.1% was counted as a highly expanded clone. Repertoire diversity was measured by Shannon entropy, and V-J evenness by the Gini coefficient. A clonotype found in more than one individual was treated as public. TCRdb reworked the public reads: Q25 trimming with fastp, MiXCR clone assembly, productive beta chains retained. Every distinct CDR3 protein forms one entry, paired with its most common genes and DNA. TCRdb's processing, not the authors' own work, is the source of the V and J calls. This sample has 200,000 to 250,000 distinct CDR3 sequences in its table, and 15% to 20% of those were observed once. The ten largest clones add up to over 20% of the sample.

In the germline V gene, CDR1 corresponds to MNHEY and CDR2 to SVGEGT. The trim is 6 bases for V and 5 bases for J, with a gap of 16 bases between the germline ends. Including cysteine and phenylalanine, the CDR3 has 14 amino acids. Only the CDR3 DNA is retained, 42 bases long and in frame from the first base. According to the study, the label for this sample's time point signals: newly diagnosed GD, antithyroid drugs for less than 3 months. For both TCR sequencing and RNA sequencing, RNA was extracted from PBMCs using TRIzol. The diagnosis of Graves' disease followed American Thyroid Association guidelines. Recruitment of patients was carried out at an endocrinology department in Xi'an, China. Each patient gave roughly 8.4 milliliters of peripheral blood, collected in an EDTA anticoagulant tube. Ficoll Paque Plus density gradient separation was used to isolate PBMCs, and no further T cell sorting was performed. RNA quality was checked with an Agilent 2100 Bioanalyzer and agarose gel, and concentration with a NanoDrop 2000.

The specimen was peripheral blood mononuclear cells (PBMCs), collected at new diagnosis, from a patient treated with antithyroid drugs. The sequence joins TRBV6-2 or TRBV6-3 to TRBJ1-1; the D gene is possibly TRBD1, with 5 bases matching. This clonotype originated in a female donor with Graves disease. In nucleotide form, the sequence is TGTGCCAGCAGCCTCTCCCCCCCAGGGACTGAAGCTTTCTTT. The translation is CASSLSPPGTEAFF.